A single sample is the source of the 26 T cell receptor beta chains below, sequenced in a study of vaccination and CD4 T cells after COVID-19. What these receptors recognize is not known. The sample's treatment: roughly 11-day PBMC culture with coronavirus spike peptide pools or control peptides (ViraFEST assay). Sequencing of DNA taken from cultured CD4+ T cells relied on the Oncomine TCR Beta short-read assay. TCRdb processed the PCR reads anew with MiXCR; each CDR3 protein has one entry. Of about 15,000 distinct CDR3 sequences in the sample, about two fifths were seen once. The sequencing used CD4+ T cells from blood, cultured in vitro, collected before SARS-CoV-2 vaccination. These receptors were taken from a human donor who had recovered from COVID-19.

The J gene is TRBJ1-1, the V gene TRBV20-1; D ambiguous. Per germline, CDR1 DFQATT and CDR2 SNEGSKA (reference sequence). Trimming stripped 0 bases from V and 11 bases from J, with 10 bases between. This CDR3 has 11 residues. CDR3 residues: CSARDVPGAFF. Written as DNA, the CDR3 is TGCAGTGCTAGAGATGTCCCTGGGGCTTTCTTT.

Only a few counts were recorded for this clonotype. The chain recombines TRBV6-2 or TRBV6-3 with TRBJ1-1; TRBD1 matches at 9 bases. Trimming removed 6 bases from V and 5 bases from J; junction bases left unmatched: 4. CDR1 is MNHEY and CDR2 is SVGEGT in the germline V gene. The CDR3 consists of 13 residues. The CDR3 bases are TGTGCCAGCAGATGGACAGGGGCTACTGAAGCTTTCTTT. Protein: CASRWTGATEAFF.

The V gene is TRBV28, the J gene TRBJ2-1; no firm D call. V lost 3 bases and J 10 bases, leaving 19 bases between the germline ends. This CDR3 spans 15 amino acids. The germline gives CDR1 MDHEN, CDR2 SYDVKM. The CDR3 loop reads CASSFIGPNVLEQFF. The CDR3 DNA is TGTGCCAGCAGTTTTATTGGCCCGAACGTATTAGAGCAGTTCTTC.

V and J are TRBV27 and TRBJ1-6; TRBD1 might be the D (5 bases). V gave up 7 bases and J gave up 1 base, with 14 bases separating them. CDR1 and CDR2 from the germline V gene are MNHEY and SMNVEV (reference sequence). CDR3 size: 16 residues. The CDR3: CASNPRGASYNSPLHF. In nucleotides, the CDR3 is TGTGCCAGCAATCCCCGCGGGGCGTCCTATAATTCACCCCTCCACTTT.

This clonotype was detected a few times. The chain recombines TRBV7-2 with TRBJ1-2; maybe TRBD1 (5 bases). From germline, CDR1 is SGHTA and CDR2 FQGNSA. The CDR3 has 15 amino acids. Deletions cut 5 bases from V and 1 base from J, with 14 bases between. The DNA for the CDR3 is TGTGCCAGCAGCCACACTGGACAAAATAACTATGGCTACACCTTC. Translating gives CASSHTGQNNYGYTF. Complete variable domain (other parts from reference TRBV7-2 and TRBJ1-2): GAGVSQSPSNKVTEKGKDVELRCDPISGHTALYWYRQSLGQGLEFLIYFQGNSAPDKSGLPSDRFSAERTGGSVSTLTIQRTQQEDSAVYLCASSHTGQNNYGYTFGSGTRLTVV.

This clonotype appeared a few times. In nucleotides, the CDR3 is TGTGCCAGCAGTTTAGACAGGGTGGGTTCCAATTCACCCCTCCACTTT. Protein: CASSLDRVGSNSPLHF. This chain links TRBV27 with TRBJ1-6; 7 bases align to TRBD1. The trim removed 2 bases at V and 7 bases at J, leaving 8 bases unmatched. This CDR3 is 16 amino acids long. CDR1 and CDR2 from the germline V gene are MNHEY and SMNVEV (reference sequence).

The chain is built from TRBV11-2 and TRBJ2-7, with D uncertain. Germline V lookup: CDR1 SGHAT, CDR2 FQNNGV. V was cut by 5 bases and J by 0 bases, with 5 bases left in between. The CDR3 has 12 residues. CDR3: CASSPISYEQYF. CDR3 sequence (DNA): TGTGCCAGCAGCCCCATCTCCTACGAGCAGTACTTC.

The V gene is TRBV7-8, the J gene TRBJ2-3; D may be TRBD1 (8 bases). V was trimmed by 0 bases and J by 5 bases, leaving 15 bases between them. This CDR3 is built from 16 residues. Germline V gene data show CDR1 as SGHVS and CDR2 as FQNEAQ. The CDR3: CASSLAPTGGEDTQYF. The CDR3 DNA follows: TGTGCCAGCAGCTTAGCGCCCACAGGGGGGGAAGATACGCAGTATTTT.

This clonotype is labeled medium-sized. The DNA for the CDR3 is TGTGCCAGCAGTTTACGGGGCAATCAGCCCCAGCATTTT. Translated, it gives CASSLRGNQPQHF. The J gene is TRBJ1-5, the V gene TRBV27; D is uncertain. Trimming removed 2 bases at V and 2 bases at J, with 4 bases between. The CDR3 is made up of 13 amino acids. Germline lookup yields CDR1 MNHEY and CDR2 SMNVEV (reference sequence).

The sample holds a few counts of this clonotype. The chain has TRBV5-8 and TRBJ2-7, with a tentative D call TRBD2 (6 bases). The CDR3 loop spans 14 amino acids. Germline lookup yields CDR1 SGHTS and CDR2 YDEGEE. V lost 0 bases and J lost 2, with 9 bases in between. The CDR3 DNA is TGTGCCAGCAGCTTGGGAGGGAGGACCTACGAGCAGTACTTC. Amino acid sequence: CASSLGGRTYEQYF.

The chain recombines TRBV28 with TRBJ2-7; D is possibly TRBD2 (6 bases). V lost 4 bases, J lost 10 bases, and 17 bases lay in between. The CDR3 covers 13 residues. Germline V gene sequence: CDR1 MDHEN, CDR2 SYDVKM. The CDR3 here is CASSSPGLDSQYF. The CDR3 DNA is TGTGCCAGCAGTTCGCCGGGACTCGATTCCCAGTACTTC.

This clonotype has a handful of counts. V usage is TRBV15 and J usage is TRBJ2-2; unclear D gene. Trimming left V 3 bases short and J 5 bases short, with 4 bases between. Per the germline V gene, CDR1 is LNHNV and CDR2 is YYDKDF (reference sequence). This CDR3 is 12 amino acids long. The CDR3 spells CATSRGTGELFF. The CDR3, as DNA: TGTGCCACCAGCAGGGGAACCGGGGAGCTGTTTTTT. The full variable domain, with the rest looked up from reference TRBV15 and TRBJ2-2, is DAMVIQNPRYQVTQFGKPVTLSCSQTLNHNVMYWYQQKSSQAPKLLFHYYDKDFNNEADTPDNFQSRRPNTSFCFLDIRSPGLGDTAMYLCATSRGTGELFFGEGSRLTVL.

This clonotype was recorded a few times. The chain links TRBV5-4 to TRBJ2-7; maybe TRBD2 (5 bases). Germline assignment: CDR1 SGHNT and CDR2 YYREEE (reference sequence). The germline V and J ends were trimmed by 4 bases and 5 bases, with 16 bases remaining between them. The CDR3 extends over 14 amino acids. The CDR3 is CASSPAHGRDEQYF. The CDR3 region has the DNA TGTGCCAGCAGCCCGGCACATGGGAGAGACGAGCAGTACTTC. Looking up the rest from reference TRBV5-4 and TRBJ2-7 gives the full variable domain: ETGVTQSPTHLIKTRGQQVTLRCSSQSGHNTVSWYQQALGQGPQFIFQYYREEENGRGNFPPRFSGLQFPNYSSELNVNALELDDSALYLCASSPAHGRDEQYFGPGTRLTVT.

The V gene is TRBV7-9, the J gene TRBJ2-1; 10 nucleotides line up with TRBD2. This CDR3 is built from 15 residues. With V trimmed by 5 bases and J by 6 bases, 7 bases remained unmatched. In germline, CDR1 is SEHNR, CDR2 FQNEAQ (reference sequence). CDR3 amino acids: CASSPIGLAANEQFF. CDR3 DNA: TGTGCCAGCAGCCCGATAGGACTAGCGGCCAATGAGCAGTTCTTC.

CDR3 in amino acids: CASYQSGSQAGYTF. The CDR3 coding sequence is TGTGCCAGCTACCAGTCCGGGTCCCAGGCTGGCTACACCTTC. The chain couples TRBV7-2 to TRBJ1-2; D unresolved. This CDR3 contains 14 residues. CDR1 is SGHTA, CDR2 FQGNSA, per germline. Trimming took off 8 bases at V and 7 bases at J, with 20 bases between the two ends.

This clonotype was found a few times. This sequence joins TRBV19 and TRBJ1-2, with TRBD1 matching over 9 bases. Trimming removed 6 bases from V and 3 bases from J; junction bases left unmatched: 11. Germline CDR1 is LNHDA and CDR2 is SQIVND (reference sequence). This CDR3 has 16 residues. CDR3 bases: TGTGCCAGTAGCCTCGCGACAGGGGGACTGCACTATGGCTACACCTTC. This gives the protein CASSLATGGLHYGYTF.

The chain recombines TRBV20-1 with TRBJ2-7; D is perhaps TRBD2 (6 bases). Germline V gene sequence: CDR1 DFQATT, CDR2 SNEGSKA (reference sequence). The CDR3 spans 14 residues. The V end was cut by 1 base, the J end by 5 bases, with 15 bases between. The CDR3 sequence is CSARGSTSFHEQYF. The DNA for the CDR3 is TGCAGTGCTAGAGGGAGCACTAGCTTCCACGAGCAGTACTTC.

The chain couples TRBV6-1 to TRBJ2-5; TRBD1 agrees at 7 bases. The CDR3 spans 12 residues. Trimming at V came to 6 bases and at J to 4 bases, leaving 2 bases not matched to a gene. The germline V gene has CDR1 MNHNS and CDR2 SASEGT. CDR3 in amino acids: CASRGQIETQYF. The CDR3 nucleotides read TGTGCCAGCAGGGGACAGATAGAGACCCAGTACTTC.

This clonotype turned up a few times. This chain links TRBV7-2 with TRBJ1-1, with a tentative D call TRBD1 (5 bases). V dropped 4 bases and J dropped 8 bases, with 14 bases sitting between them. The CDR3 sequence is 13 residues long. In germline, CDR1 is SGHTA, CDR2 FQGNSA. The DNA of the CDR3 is TGTGCCAGCAGCTCATCCCTGGGGGGAGAAGCTTTCTTT. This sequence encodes CASSSSLGGEAFF.

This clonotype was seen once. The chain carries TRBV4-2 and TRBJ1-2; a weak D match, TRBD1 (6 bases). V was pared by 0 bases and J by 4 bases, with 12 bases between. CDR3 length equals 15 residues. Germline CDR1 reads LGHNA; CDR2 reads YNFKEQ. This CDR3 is CASSQDTGGPYGYTF. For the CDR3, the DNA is TGTGCCAGCAGCCAAGATACGGGGGGCCCCTATGGCTACACCTTC.

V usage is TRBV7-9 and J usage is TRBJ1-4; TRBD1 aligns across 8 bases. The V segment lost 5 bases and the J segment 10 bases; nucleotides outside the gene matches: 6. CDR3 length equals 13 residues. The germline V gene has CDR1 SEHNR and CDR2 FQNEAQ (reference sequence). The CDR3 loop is CASSTIQGGKLFF. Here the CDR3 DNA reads TGTGCCAGCAGCACCATACAGGGGGGAAAACTGTTTTTT.

DNA of the CDR3: TGTGCCACCAGCAGACCTACAGGGAGTTTCACCGGGGAGCTGTTTTTT. Encoded protein: CATSRPTGSFTGELFF. The chain is built from TRBV15 and TRBJ2-2, with D possibly TRBD1 on 6 matching bases. Germline CDR1 reads LNHNV; CDR2 reads YYDKDF (reference sequence). V was trimmed by 2 bases and J by 4 bases, leaving 14 bases between them. This CDR3 has 16 residues.

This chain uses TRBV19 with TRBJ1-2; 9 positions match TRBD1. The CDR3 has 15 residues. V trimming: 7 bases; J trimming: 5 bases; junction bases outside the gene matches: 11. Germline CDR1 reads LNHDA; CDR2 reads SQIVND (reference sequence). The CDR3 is CASIRDRERNYGYTF. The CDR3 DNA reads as TGTGCCAGTATCCGGGACAGGGAAAGGAATTATGGCTACACCTTC.

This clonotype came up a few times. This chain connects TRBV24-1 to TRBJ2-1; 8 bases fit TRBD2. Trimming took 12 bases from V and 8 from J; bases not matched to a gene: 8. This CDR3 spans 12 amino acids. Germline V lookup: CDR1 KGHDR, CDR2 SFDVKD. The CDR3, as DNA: TGTGCCGCGGGGGGCGATTTGGATGAGCAGTTCTTC. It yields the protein CAAGGDLDEQFF.

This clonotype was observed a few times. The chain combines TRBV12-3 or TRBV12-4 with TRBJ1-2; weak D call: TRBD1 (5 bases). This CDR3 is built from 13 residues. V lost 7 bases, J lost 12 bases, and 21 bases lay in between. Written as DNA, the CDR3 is TGTGCCAGCACCCTATACGGGGACCGGTCCCACACCTTC. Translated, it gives CASTLYGDRSHTF.

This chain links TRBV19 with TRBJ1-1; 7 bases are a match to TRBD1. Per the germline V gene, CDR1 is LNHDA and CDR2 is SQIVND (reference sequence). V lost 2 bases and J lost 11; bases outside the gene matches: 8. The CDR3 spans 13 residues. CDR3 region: CASSITGTETAFF. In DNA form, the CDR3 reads TGTGCCAGTAGTATAACGGGGACAGAGACCGCTTTCTTT.